These 27 T cell receptor beta chains came from one sample sequenced in a study of OX40 agonist ivuxolimab in advanced cancers. Here immunoSEQ multiplex PCR was the method, and the copy in TCRdb shows in-frame clones only, minus some. The data contain more than 15,000 clones, approximately 92% of them seen just once; the ten biggest clones take up approximately 30%. The sample in question was CD4+ or CD8+ T cells sorted from blood, obtained in a trial of the OX40 agonist ivuxolimab. The source is an adult with an advanced solid tumor such as melanoma, head and neck, liver or kidney cancer.

The chain links TRBV27 to TRBJ2-7; D is unclear. V lost 8 bases and J 6 bases, leaving 11 bases between the germline ends. There are 11 residues in the CDR3. Germline CDR1 reads MNHEY; CDR2 reads SMNVEV (reference sequence). In DNA form, the CDR3 reads TGTGCCAGCGGTGGTTCCGTCGAGCAGTACTTC. Protein sequence: CASGGSVEQYF.

The chain is built from TRBV2 and TRBJ1-5; D not certain. Germline values: CDR1 SNHLY, CDR2 FYNNEI. Trimming left V 9 bases short and J 4 bases short, with 10 bases between. The CDR3 runs 12 residues. The CDR3 loop is CASSSGNQPQHF. The CDR3 region has the DNA TGTGCCAGTTCCAGCGGTAATCAGCCCCAGCATTTT.

The chain joins TRBV30 to TRBJ2-3; D call uncertain. V was pared by 2 bases and J by 0 bases, with 15 bases between. CDR1 and CDR2 from the germline V gene are GTSNPN and SVGIG (reference sequence). This CDR3 region has 16 residues. The CDR3 loop reads CAWSLPSTPSTDTQYF. The CDR3 region has the DNA TGTGCCTGGAGTCTCCCCAGCACTCCTAGCACAGATACGCAGTATTTT.

CDR3 in amino acids: CASSRQGRRGTEAFF. The CDR3 DNA sequence: TGTGCCAGCAGCCGACAGGGGCGCCGCGGCACTGAAGCTTTCTTT. This chain uses TRBV6-1 with TRBJ1-1, with 8 bases aligning to TRBD1. V shed 6 bases and J 4 bases; nucleotides not matched to a gene: 10. The CDR3 extends over 15 amino acids. Germline CDR1 is MNHNS and CDR2 is SASEGT.

By share, this clone counts as medium-sized. The rearrangement links TRBV30 to TRBJ2-2, with 7 bases lining up with TRBD1. CDR1 and CDR2 (germline): GTSNPN, SVGIG (reference sequence). The CDR3 runs 13 residues. The V and J ends lost 8 bases and 5 bases, in that order; junction bases with no gene match: 8. CDR3 protein: CALTGTATGELFF. CDR3 coding DNA: TGTGCCCTAACCGGGACAGCGACCGGGGAGCTGTTTTTT.

This chain links TRBV19 with TRBJ1-1; D is unresolved. V gave up 5 bases and J gave up 5 bases, with 9 bases separating them. This CDR3 has 12 amino acids. Germline CDR1 is LNHDA and CDR2 is SQIVND (reference sequence). CDR3 coding DNA: TGTGCCAGTAGTCCCTGGGGAACTGAAGCTTTCTTT. It specifies CASSPWGTEAFF.

The gene calls are TRBV7-9 and TRBJ1-2, with 7 bases fitting TRBD1. This CDR3 contains 13 residues. Germline values: CDR1 SEHNR, CDR2 FQNEAQ (reference sequence). Trimming took 3 bases from V and 4 from J; bases not matched to a gene: 2. The CDR3: CASSFHRGYGYTF. The CDR3 DNA is TGTGCCAGCAGCTTTCACAGGGGCTATGGCTACACCTTC.

The gene calls are TRBV19 and TRBJ2-4; a weak D match, TRBD2 (6 bases). Looked up from germline, CDR1 is LNHDA and CDR2 is SQIVND (reference sequence). This CDR3 contains 13 residues. Deletions cut 3 bases from V and 4 bases from J, with 7 bases between. The CDR3 DNA follows: TGTGCCAGTAGTATGGGAGGTAAAAACATTCAGTACTTC. The encoded protein is CASSMGGKNIQYF.

The gene calls are TRBV9 and TRBJ2-1, with D hard to call. This CDR3 contains 12 residues. Germline CDR1 reads SGDLS; CDR2 reads YYNGEE. V lost 3 bases, J lost 6 bases, and 7 bases lay in between. DNA for the CDR3: TGTGCCAGCAGCGCAGGTTTCAATGAGCAGTTCTTC. Its protein is CASSAGFNEQFF.

The gene calls are TRBV7-9 and TRBJ2-1; TRBD2 matches 7 bases. Unmatched junction bases numbered 18, after V lost 3 bases and J lost 7 bases. This CDR3 is 18 amino acids long. CDR1 and CDR2 from the germline V gene are SEHNR and FQNEAQ (reference sequence). The CDR3 reads CASSLRAGAPTGQNEQFF. CDR3 nucleotide sequence: TGTGCCAGCAGCTTGAGGGCGGGAGCACCTACGGGGCAAAATGAGCAGTTCTTC. Complete variable domain (other parts from reference TRBV7-9 and TRBJ2-1): DTGVSQNPRHKITKRGQNVTFRCDPISEHNRLYWYRQTLGQGPEFLTYFQNEAQLEKSRLLSDRFSAERPKGSFSTLEIQRTEQGDSAMYLCASSLRAGAPTGQNEQFFGPGTRLTVL.

The V gene is TRBV19, the J gene TRBJ2-2; D is uncertain. The CDR3 sequence is 13 residues long. Germline CDR1 is LNHDA and CDR2 is SQIVND (reference sequence). V was trimmed by 5 bases and J by 0 bases, leaving 4 bases between them. DNA of the CDR3: TGTGCCAGTAGTCCCGCGAACACCGGGGAGCTGTTTTTT. Its protein product is CASSPANTGELFF.

The chain couples TRBV4-3 to TRBJ2-7, with D possibly matching TRBD2 (5 bases). V was trimmed by 3 bases and J by 4 bases, leaving 10 bases between them. The CDR3 sequence is 13 residues long. CDR1 is LGHNA and CDR2 is YSLEER in the germline V gene. Written as DNA, the CDR3 is TGCGCCAGCAGCCACCTTACGGGGTACGAGCAGTACTTC. Its translation is CASSHLTGYEQYF.

V gene TRBV27 combines with J gene TRBJ2-7; 15 nucleotides agree with TRBD2. Per the germline V gene, CDR1 is MNHEY and CDR2 is SMNVEV (reference sequence). The CDR3 is 17 residues long. The junction had 13 bases not matched to a gene; V was cut back by 6 bases and J by 7 bases. CDR3 nucleotides: TGTGCCAGCAGCCACGCCAAAGGACTAGCGGGAGGGCGGGAGCAGTACTTC. Protein sequence: CASSHAKGLAGGREQYF.

This chain connects TRBV11-2 to TRBJ1-1; D gene unclear. The CDR3 loop spans 15 amino acids. Germline CDR1 and CDR2: SGHAT and FQNNGV. V was cut by 5 bases and J by 4 bases, with 17 bases left in between. The CDR3 is CASSLVIFAPTEAFF. The CDR3 DNA follows: TGTGCCAGCAGCCTAGTGATTTTTGCGCCCACTGAAGCTTTCTTT. Filled out from reference TRBV11-2 and TRBJ1-1, the complete variable domain reads EAGVAQSPRYKIIEKRQSVAFWCNPISGHATLYWYQQILGQGPKLLIQFQNNGVVDDSQLPKDRFSAERLKGVDSTLKIQPAKLEDSAVYLCASSLVIFAPTEAFFGQGTRLTVV.

This sequence joins TRBV27 and TRBJ2-1; D not certain. Germline CDR1 is MNHEY and CDR2 is SMNVEV (reference sequence). This CDR3 contains 13 residues. Between the trimmed V and J ends, which lost 9 bases and 2 bases, there was a span of 11 bases. The CDR3 sequence: CASTSGPYNEQFF. Here the CDR3 DNA reads TGTGCCAGTACCTCCGGGCCCTACAATGAGCAGTTCTTC.

The chain carries TRBV7-9 and TRBJ2-2; no clear D gene. V was clipped by 2 bases and J by 4 bases, with 8 bases between them. This CDR3 is 14 amino acids long. The germline V gene encodes CDR1 SEHNR and CDR2 FQNEAQ (reference sequence). The CDR3 region is CASSLIFSTGELFF. The DNA of the CDR3 is TGTGCCAGCAGCTTAATCTTCAGCACCGGGGAGCTGTTTTTT.

The chain combines TRBV7-9 with TRBJ2-7; TRBD2 is a possible D gene (6 bases). Germline-derived CDR1 and CDR2 are SEHNR and FQNEAQ (reference sequence). This CDR3 is 14 amino acids long. V gave up 4 bases and J gave up 1 base, with 11 bases separating them. Written as DNA, the CDR3 is TGTGCCAGCAGCTCCCGGGACTGGTCCTACGAGCAGTACTTC. Its translation is CASSSRDWSYEQYF.

The V and J genes are TRBV6-5 and TRBJ1-1; D is uncertain. From germline, CDR1 is MNHEY and CDR2 SVGAGI. This CDR3 has 12 residues. Trimming took 0 bases from V and 5 from J, leaving 4 bases between them. The CDR3 region has the DNA TGTGCCAGCAGTTACTCGAGGACTGAAGCTTTCTTT. Amino acid sequence: CASSYSRTEAFF.

CDR3 coding DNA: TGCGCCAGCAGCTCCACACGGGAGAGGGTTTTCTTC. Protein sequence: CASSSTRERVFF. J is TRBJ2-1 and V is TRBV5-1, with D possibly matching TRBD2 (6 bases). V was clipped by 3 bases and J by 16 bases, with 17 bases between them. Germline CDR1 is SGHRS and CDR2 is YFSETQ. This CDR3 comprises 12 residues.

CDR3 nucleotide sequence: TGCGCCAGCAGCTTTTCTCCCCGGGTCGGTGCCTACGAGCAGTACTTC. Protein: CASSFSPRVGAYEQYF. The V call is TRBV5-1, the J call TRBJ2-7; D call uncertain. The V end lost 2 bases, the J end lost 2 bases, and 17 bases lay between the germline ends. The CDR3 has 16 amino acids. CDR1 and CDR2 from the germline V gene are SGHRS and YFSETQ.

This clone came up once. The V gene is TRBV19, the J gene TRBJ2-1, with D perhaps assigned TRBD1 or TRBD2 (5 bases each). V lost 7 bases and J 2 bases, leaving 15 bases between the germline ends. The length of the CDR3 is 15 residues. CDR1 is LNHDA and CDR2 is SQIVND in the germline V gene (reference sequence). CDR3 bases: TGTGCCAGTACCCTTGGGGACCTAACCTACAATGAGCAGTTCTTC. It encodes CASTLGDLTYNEQFF.

The rearrangement joins TRBV14 to TRBJ2-3, with 8 nucleotides matching TRBD2. The CDR3 has 17 amino acids. Germline assignment: CDR1 SGHDN and CDR2 FVKESK. V dropped 4 bases and J dropped 5; count of bases not matched to a gene: 14. The CDR3, as DNA: TGTGCCAGCAGCCCCAGTTTCCCGGGAGGGTTCAGAGATACGCAGTATTTT. Amino acid sequence: CASSPSFPGGFRDTQYF. The full variable domain, completed using reference TRBV14 and TRBJ2-3, is EAGVTQFPSHSVIEKGQTVTLRCDPISGHDNLYWYRRVMGKEIKFLLHFVKESKQDESGMPNNRFLAERTGGTYSTLKVQPAELEDSGVYFCASSPSFPGGFRDTQYFGPGTRLTVL.

In DNA form, the CDR3 reads TGTGCCAGCAGCTTCAACCCGACCGGCGGGGATACGCAGTATTTT. Translating it yields CASSFNPTGGDTQYF. The chain has TRBV11-2 and TRBJ2-3; D is possibly TRBD2 (5 bases). Germline V gene data show CDR1 as SGHAT and CDR2 as FQNNGV. The V and J ends lost 3 bases and 6 bases respectively, with 16 bases between them. The CDR3 covers 15 residues. Supplemented by reference TRBV11-2 and TRBJ2-3, the full variable domain reads EAGVAQSPRYKIIEKRQSVAFWCNPISGHATLYWYQQILGQGPKLLIQFQNNGVVDDSQLPKDRFSAERLKGVDSTLKIQPAKLEDSAVYLCASSFNPTGGDTQYFGPGTRLTVL.

The chain carries TRBV7-9 and TRBJ2-2, with 7 bases lining up with TRBD2. CDR3 length equals 17 residues. CDR1 and CDR2 from the germline V gene are SEHNR and FQNEAQ (reference sequence). V trimming: 3 bases; J trimming: 4 bases; junction bases outside the gene matches: 11. Written as DNA, the CDR3 is TGTGCCAGCAGCTTCACCACCGGGAGGAGAAGCACCGGGGAGCTGTTTTTT. Its translation: CASSFTTGRRSTGELFF.

This chain links TRBV7-6 with TRBJ1-1; D possibly corresponds to TRBD1 (5 bases). This CDR3 has 14 amino acids. Between the trimmed V and J ends, which lost 5 bases and 5 bases, there was a span of 15 bases. The germline gives CDR1 SGHVS, CDR2 FNYEAQ. The CDR3 region is CASSEAGSNTEAFF. In nucleotides, the CDR3 is TGTGCCAGCAGCGAAGCAGGGAGTAATACTGAAGCTTTCTTT.

V and J are TRBV27 and TRBJ1-2; D unclear. CDR1 and CDR2 from the germline V gene are MNHEY and SMNVEV (reference sequence). CDR3 length equals 13 residues. V lost 6 bases to trimming and J lost 5 bases, with 13 bases between them. Written as DNA, the CDR3 is TGTGCCAGCAGAAGCCTCGGGAAATATGGCTACACCTTC. It encodes CASRSLGKYGYTF.

J is TRBJ2-3 and V is TRBV25-1, with TRBD1 matching 7 bases. J gave up 1 base and V 4 bases, and 5 bases lay outside the gene matches. The CDR3 covers 15 residues. Germline CDR1 and CDR2: MGHDK and SYGVNS. DNA of the CDR3: TGTGCCAGCAGTGCCTCAGGGGGTGGCACAGATACGCAGTATTTT. Translated: CASSASGGGTDTQYF.